The 28 T cell receptor beta chains below all came from one sample that was sequenced in a study of cytomegalovirus exposure and HLA in healthy donors. Both 60 Vbeta primers and 13 Jbeta primers went into the PCR. Sequencing was performed with immunoSEQ multiplex PCR; in TCRdb, only in-frame clones are kept and a portion is missing. The table has about 130,000 clones, approximately 79% seen once. The sequencing sample was made of PBMCs. These receptors came from a male donor in good health and CMV-seronegative.

The CDR3 nucleotides read TGTGCCAGCCTAGAGGGACAGGGGATCGGTGGCTACACCTTC. Amino acid sequence: CASLEGQGIGGYTF. The rearrangement joins TRBV2 to TRBJ1-2, with 10 bases fitting TRBD1. The CDR3 length is 14 residues. CDR1 and CDR2 from the germline V gene are SNHLY and FYNNEI. V shed 8 bases and J 7 bases; nucleotides not matched to a gene: 10.

The rearrangement uses TRBV6-1 and TRBJ1-2; the D is unclear. The CDR3 consists of 13 residues. With 8 bases removed from V and 0 bases from J, the gap between germline ends came to 10 bases. The V gene's germline CDR1 is MNHNS and CDR2 SASEGT. As DNA, the CDR3 is TGTGCCAGCTCTTCGACTCCTAACTATGGCTACACCTTC. Protein sequence: CASSSTPNYGYTF.

This clone was seen only once. V is TRBV18 and J is TRBJ2-2; no reliable D call. V was cut by 3 bases and J by 4 bases, with 12 bases left in between. CDR3 length: 15 amino acids. Germline CDR1 KGHSH, CDR2 LQKENI. For the CDR3, the DNA is TGTGCCAGCTCACCTGGGCCCGTGGGCACCGGGGAGCTGTTTTTT. Amino acids: CASSPGPVGTGELFF.

The chain couples TRBV5-1 to TRBJ2-1, with 10 bases fitting TRBD2. Germline values: CDR1 SGHRS, CDR2 YFSETQ. The CDR3 covers 16 residues. V dropped 5 bases and J dropped 7; count of bases not matched to a gene: 12. As DNA, the CDR3 is TGCGCCAGCAGATTTACGCCGTGGACTAGCGGAAATGAGCAGTTCTTC. Its protein product is CASRFTPWTSGNEQFF. Full variable domain (rest looked up from reference TRBV5-1 and TRBJ2-1): KAGVTQTPRYLIKTRGQQVTLSCSPISGHRSVSWYQQTPGQGLQFLFEYFSETQRNKGNFPGRFSGRQFSNSRSEMNVSTLELGDSALYLCASRFTPWTSGNEQFFGPGTRLTVL.

This chain connects TRBV5-1 to TRBJ2-3; D unresolved. The CDR3 spans 13 residues. CDR1 is SGHRS and CDR2 is YFSETQ in the germline V gene. Trimming removed 0 bases at V and 8 bases at J, with 10 bases between. The CDR3 coding sequence is TGCGCCAGCAGCTTGGTTCTATCCGGTACGCAGTATTTT. Amino acids: CASSLVLSGTQYF.

The chain carries TRBV28 and TRBJ1-4; 8 nucleotides line up with TRBD1. The junction had 4 bases not matched to a gene; V was cut back by 3 bases and J by 4 bases. The CDR3 runs 15 residues. Germline lookup yields CDR1 MDHEN and CDR2 SYDVKM. The CDR3 bases are TGTGCCAGCAGTTTCCAGGGGGCCGGTAATGAAAAACTGTTTTTT. Its protein product is CASSFQGAGNEKLFF.

This clone was observed a handful of times. V is TRBV6-1 and J is TRBJ1-5; D remains ambiguous. The V gene's germline CDR1 is MNHNS and CDR2 SASEGT. The CDR3 runs to 15 residues. V was trimmed by 1 base and J by 11 bases, leaving 18 bases between them. The CDR3 coding sequence is TGTGCCAGCAGTGAAGAACAGCTTATTAGGTCGTCCCAGCATTTT. Amino acid sequence: CASSEEQLIRSSQHF.

The rearrangement joins TRBV11-3 to TRBJ1-2, with D maybe TRBD1 (6 bases). There are 18 residues in the CDR3. Germline V gene data show CDR1 as SGHNT and CDR2 as YENEEA. With 4 bases removed from V and 5 bases from J, the gap between germline ends came to 26 bases. CDR3 DNA: TGTGCCAGCAGCTCGCGCGGTACAGGGTACTCAGAAGGGTATGGCTACACCTTC. Its translation: CASSSRGTGYSEGYGYTF.

The table lists this clone with a few counts. One end of the junction does not line up with germline, which may come from a read error. Other nucleotide sequences in the sample specify the same CDR3. This chain joins TRBV7-2 and TRBJ2-1; D perhaps matches TRBD1 (5 bases). The CDR3 has 15 residues. Germline lookup yields CDR1 SGHTA and CDR2 FQGNSA. CDR3 coding DNA: TGCGCCAGCAGCAGAAGACAGACTTACTACAATGAGCAGTTCTTC. Translating it yields CASSRRQTYYNEQFF.

The chain uses TRBV11-2 and TRBJ1-1; D possibly corresponds to TRBD1 (6 bases). The CDR3 contains 14 residues. The germline CDR1 and CDR2 sequences are SGHAT and FQNNGV. The V gene lost 6 bases and the J gene lost 4 bases, with 15 bases spanning the gap. CDR3 loop: CASRSGTSATEAFF. The DNA for the CDR3 is TGTGCCAGCAGGAGTGGGACATCGGCCACTGAAGCTTTCTTT. Full variable domain (outside the CDR3, taken from reference TRBV11-2 and TRBJ1-1): EAGVAQSPRYKIIEKRQSVAFWCNPISGHATLYWYQQILGQGPKLLIQFQNNGVVDDSQLPKDRFSAERLKGVDSTLKIQPAKLEDSAVYLCASRSGTSATEAFFGQGTRLTVV.

The rearrangement links TRBV10-3 to TRBJ1-2; D unclear. Germline-derived CDR1 and CDR2 are ENHRY and SYGVKD. The CDR3 runs 12 residues. The V end lost 4 bases, the J end lost 8 bases, and 11 bases lay between the germline ends. DNA of the CDR3: TGTGCCATCAGTGTCGGGGAGGCGGGCTACACCTTC. Protein sequence: CAISVGEAGYTF.

V is TRBV19 and J is TRBJ1-1; TRBD1 matches 8 bases. This CDR3 spans 14 amino acids. Germline CDR1 and CDR2: LNHDA and SQIVND (reference sequence). The J segment lost 11 bases and the V segment lost 7 bases, leaving 15 bases of the junction unmatched. The CDR3 region is CASTHSGQAPIAFF. For the CDR3, the DNA is TGTGCCAGTACCCATTCGGGACAGGCGCCTATCGCTTTCTTT.

The rearrangement uses TRBV7-9 and TRBJ2-5; 10 bases fit TRBD2. V shed 1 base, J shed 5 bases, and the junction held 7 bases outside the gene matches. Germline loops: CDR1 SEHNR, CDR2 FQNEAQ (reference sequence). CDR3 length equals 16 residues. CDR3 region: CASSLDPAGGLETQYF. The CDR3 nucleotides are TGTGCCAGCAGCTTAGATCCAGCGGGGGGGCTTGAGACCCAGTACTTC.

This sequence joins TRBV5-6 and TRBJ2-3; D is perhaps TRBD2 (7 bases). V was shortened by 3 bases and J by 6 bases, with 23 bases between the two germline ends. The CDR3 is 17 amino acids. Germline V gives CDR1 SGHDT, CDR2 YYEEEE. The CDR3, as DNA: TGTGCCAGCAGCTCAAAGGGAGTGGGGGGGCCAAGGGATACGCAGTATTTT. Protein product: CASSSKGVGGPRDTQYF.

This chain links TRBV30 with TRBJ1-2; a possible D gene is TRBD1 (6 bases). V lost 5 bases to trimming and J lost 8 bases, with 18 bases between them. This CDR3 contains 13 residues. Germline CDR1 GTSNPN, CDR2 SVGIG (reference sequence). DNA of the CDR3: TGTGCCTGGGCAAAGACAGGCCTCGGCGGCTACACCTTC. Amino acids: CAWAKTGLGGYTF.

V usage is TRBV4-1 and J usage is TRBJ2-1; 13 bases agree with TRBD2. The trim removed 4 bases at V and 6 bases at J, leaving 6 bases unmatched. The CDR3 covers 16 residues. Germline CDR1 and CDR2: MGHRA and YSYEKL. The CDR3 DNA reads TGCGCCAGCAGCCCAGCCGGGACTAGCGGGATCAATGAGCAGTTCTTC. Its translation: CASSPAGTSGINEQFF.

The chain links TRBV19 to TRBJ2-5; 11 bases align to TRBD2. There are 16 residues in the CDR3. V lost 3 bases to trimming and J lost 5 bases; unmatched junction nucleotides: 8. In germline, CDR1 is LNHDA, CDR2 SQIVND (reference sequence). This CDR3 is CASSIETSGKRETQYF. The DNA of the CDR3 is TGTGCCAGTAGTATTGAGACTAGCGGGAAAAGGGAGACCCAGTACTTC.

The gene calls are TRBV7-3 and TRBJ1-1, with TRBD1 matching over 7 bases. Germline V gene data show CDR1 as SGHTA and CDR2 as FQGTGA. J was trimmed by 8 bases and V by 2 bases; bases with no gene match: 8. The CDR3 covers 14 residues. CDR3 region: CASSLSAGGREAFF. DNA for the CDR3: TGTGCCAGCAGCTTATCGGCAGGGGGGAGGGAAGCTTTCTTT.

J is TRBJ2-3 and V is TRBV4-1; the D is unclear. The V gene lost 9 bases and the J gene lost 3 bases, with 16 bases spanning the gap. CDR3 length: 14 residues. Germline V gene sequence: CDR1 MGHRA, CDR2 YSYEKL. In DNA form, the CDR3 reads TGCGCCAGTGCCCGCTCCGGAGAGACAGATACGCAGTATTTT. It yields the protein CASARSGETDTQYF.

This clone was recorded only once. The genes are TRBV11-3 and TRBJ1-1; 7 positions agree with TRBD1. V shed 6 bases, J shed 5 bases, and the junction held 15 bases outside the gene matches. The CDR3 totals 16 residues. The germline CDR1 and CDR2 sequences are SGHNT and YENEEA. CDR3 coding DNA: TGTGCCAGCAGGTCCCGGTCGGACAGGAAAGGAACTGAAGCTTTCTTT. This codes for CASRSRSDRKGTEAFF.

The chain is built from TRBV19 and TRBJ1-5; unclear D gene. V gave up 5 bases and J gave up 4 bases, with 12 bases separating them. CDR3 length: 14 amino acids. Germline loops: CDR1 LNHDA, CDR2 SQIVND (reference sequence). CDR3: CASSGPPANQPQHF. The DNA for the CDR3 is TGTGCCAGTAGTGGGCCGCCCGCTAATCAGCCCCAGCATTTT.

The chain is built from TRBV21-1 and TRBJ1-4. TRBV21-1 is classified as a pseudogene. This CDR3 is built from 17 residues. CDR3 sequence reads: CASSKEERSEANEKLFF. CDR3 nucleotide sequence: TGTGCCAGCAGCAAAGAGGAGAGGTCGGAGGCTAATGAAAAACTGTTTTTT.

The rearrangement joins TRBV18 to TRBJ2-7; D perhaps matches TRBD1 (6 bases). The germline gives CDR1 KGHSH, CDR2 LQKENI. CDR3 length: 15 residues. V was clipped by 0 bases and J by 5 bases, with 14 bases between them. CDR3 bases: TGTGCCAGCTCACCACCGTCCACAGGGTCCAACGAGCAGTACTTC. It is translated as CASSPPSTGSNEQYF. The whole variable domain, filled in from reference TRBV18 and TRBJ2-7, reads NAGVMQNPRHLVRRRGQEARLRCSPMKGHSHVYWYRQLPEEGLKFMVYLQKENIIDESGMPKERFSAEFPKEGPSILRIQQVVRGDSAAYFCASSPPSTGSNEQYFGPGTRLTVT.

The gene calls are TRBV19 and TRBJ2-5, with D maybe TRBD1 (6 bases). The J call is in doubt because the DNA end fits TRBJ2-7 better. Germline CDR1 and CDR2: LNHDA and SQIVND (reference sequence). This CDR3 spans 15 amino acids. DNA for the CDR3: TGTGCCAGTAGTCCGTCCGGGACACGATCCTACGAGCAGTACTTC. This encodes CASSPSGTRSYEQYF.

As to this clone: In the same sample, other DNA sequences code for this CDR3. This chain connects TRBV6-5 to TRBJ1-5, with D possibly TRBD1 on 5 matching bases. CDR1 is MNHEY, CDR2 SVGAGI, per germline. V was trimmed by 0 bases and J by 4 bases, leaving 10 bases between them. The CDR3 contains 15 residues. DNA of the CDR3: TGTGCCAGCAGTTACTCCGACAGTAGTAATCAGCCCCAGCATTTT. Amino acid sequence: CASSYSDSSNQPQHF.

The V gene is TRBV4-2, the J gene TRBJ1-1; D perhaps matches TRBD1 (5 bases). The CDR3 extends over 16 amino acids. V was cut by 0 bases and J by 2 bases, with 13 bases left in between. Germline V gives CDR1 LGHNA, CDR2 YNFKEQ. CDR3 coding DNA: TGTGCCAGCAGCCAAGACCAGACAGACATAAACACTGAAGCTTTCTTT. Residues: CASSQDQTDINTEAFF.

The V and J genes are TRBV2 and TRBJ1-4; no clear D. The CDR3 totals 13 residues. Germline V CDR1 and CDR2: SNHLY, FYNNEI. Trimming shortened V by 8 bases and J by 5 bases, and 12 bases separated the two germline ends. The CDR3 DNA follows: TGTGCCAGCTACAACCCGGGGAATGAAAAACTGTTTTTT. Protein: CASYNPGNEKLFF.

The V gene is TRBV18, the J gene TRBJ2-7; TRBD2 might be the D (5 bases). In germline, CDR1 is KGHSH, CDR2 LQKENI. The CDR3 loop spans 12 amino acids. V lost 6 bases, J lost 5 bases, and 11 bases lay in between. Here the CDR3 reads CASSSANDEQYF. The CDR3 DNA is TGTGCCAGCTCTAGCGCCAACGACGAGCAGTACTTC.